Presented here are 11 T cell receptor beta chains from one specimen sequenced in a study of T cell responses to AZD1222 COVID-19 vaccine (TCRdb year 2021). The sample's time point label, decoded: baseline before first vaccination. In the paper's terms, the treatment or condition label means: meningococcal conjugate vaccine given as trial control. The library was obtained by the immunoSEQ multiplex PCR assay. TCRdb obtained this table from immuneACCESS and retained in-frame rearrangements with V and J assigned. These tables miss some clones; where compared with another copy, unresolved V genes account for less than half of the shortfall, and the remainder is unexplained. Present in this sample are about 79,000 clones, 92% of which were seen just once. The top ten constitute about 7.1% of the sample. This material consisted of peripheral blood, taken on day 0 of MenACWY control vaccination. The receptors originated from an adult in good health.

The rearrangement links TRBV15 to TRBJ2-5, with 11 bases matching TRBD2. Looked up from germline, CDR1 is LNHNV and CDR2 is YYDKDF (reference sequence). This CDR3 region has 17 residues. Trimming took 8 bases from V and 4 from J; bases not matched to a gene: 15. The CDR3 DNA reads as TGTGCCACCTTAGCGGGGGGGCCCTTAAGGTCCTCAGAGACCCAGTACTTC. The encoded protein is CATLAGGPLRSSETQYF.

The chain recombines TRBV14 with TRBJ1-2; D unresolved. Germline CDR1 is SGHDN and CDR2 is FVKESK. This CDR3 has 13 amino acids. V was clipped by 1 base and J by 4 bases, with 7 bases between them. The CDR3 spells CASSQARTYGYTF. CDR3 nucleotides: TGTGCCAGCAGCCAAGCACGGACCTATGGCTACACCTTC.

The gene calls are TRBV30 and TRBJ2-3; a possible D gene is TRBD2 (6 bases). The CDR3 spans 15 residues. Germline V gene data show CDR1 as GTSNPN and CDR2 as SVGIG (reference sequence). The V end lost 3 bases, the J end lost 2 bases, and 15 bases lay between the germline ends. CDR3 loop: CAWSRTGGYTDTQYF. CDR3 sequence (DNA): TGTGCCTGGAGCCGGACTGGGGGGTACACAGATACGCAGTATTTT.

This rearrangement joins TRBV11-2 to TRBJ2-7, with 10 bases that match TRBD1. Germline V gene data show CDR1 as SGHAT and CDR2 as FQNNGV. With 7 bases clipped from V and 2 bases from J, the junction kept 5 bases outside the gene matches. This CDR3 spans 14 amino acids. The CDR3 DNA follows: TGTGCCAGCACCCTGACAGGGGGCCCCTACGAGCAGTACTTC. Protein sequence: CASTLTGGPYEQYF.

The V gene is TRBV7-6, the J gene TRBJ2-5, with 9 bases aligning to TRBD1. Germline CDR1 SGHVS, CDR2 FNYEAQ. The CDR3 contains 15 residues. V shed 0 bases and J 4 bases; nucleotides not matched to a gene: 3. The CDR3 reads CASSLARDRAETQYF. The DNA of the CDR3 is TGTGCCAGCAGCTTAGCCCGGGACAGGGCAGAGACCCAGTACTTC.

The chain couples TRBV5-6 to TRBJ2-5, with D possibly being TRBD1 (6 bases). The CDR3 is 14 residues long. Trimming removed 4 bases from V and 2 bases from J, with 12 bases in between. Germline-derived CDR1 and CDR2 are SGHDT and YYEEEE. The CDR3 is CASSAQGAQETQYF. In DNA form, the CDR3 reads TGTGCCAGCAGCGCACAGGGTGCGCAAGAGACCCAGTACTTC. Together with reference TRBV5-6 and TRBJ2-5, the CDR3 gives the full variable domain: DAGVTQSPTHLIKTRGQQVTLRCSPKSGHDTVSWYQQALGQGPQFIFQYYEEEERQRGNFPDRFSGHQFPNYSSELNVNALLLGDSALYLCASSAQGAQETQYFGPGTRLLVL.

The chain joins TRBV7-2 to TRBJ1-2, with D unresolved. The CDR3 is 15 amino acids. The V gene lost 2 bases and the J gene lost 4 bases, with 14 bases spanning the gap. Germline V CDR1 and CDR2: SGHTA, FQGNSA. CDR3 coding DNA: TGTGCCAGCAGCTTATTTGTTGAGGGAATCTATGGCTACACCTTC. It specifies CASSLFVEGIYGYTF. Based on the CDR3 plus reference TRBV7-2 and TRBJ1-2, the full variable domain is GAGVSQSPSNKVTEKGKDVELRCDPISGHTALYWYRQSLGQGLEFLIYFQGNSAPDKSGLPSDRFSAERTGGSVSTLTIQRTQQEDSAVYLCASSLFVEGIYGYTFGSGTRLTVV.

The CDR3 bases are TGTGCCAGCAGCGTAGGGGACAAAGACTATGGCTACACCTTC. It yields the protein CASSVGDKDYGYTF. The chain recombines TRBV9 with TRBJ1-2; D is possibly TRBD1 (6 bases). V lost 0 bases, J lost 3 bases, and 9 bases lay in between. Germline-derived CDR1 and CDR2 are SGDLS and YYNGEE. CDR3 length: 14 amino acids.

The V call is TRBV5-6, the J call TRBJ1-1; 10 nucleotides agree with TRBD1. The V segment lost 6 bases and the J segment 10 bases; nucleotides outside the gene matches: 6. Per germline, CDR1 SGHDT and CDR2 YYEEEE. The CDR3 is 12 residues long. CDR3 in amino acids: CASKRGTGAAFF. The CDR3 region has the DNA TGTGCCAGCAAAAGGGGGACAGGGGCAGCTTTCTTT. The entire variable domain, with the rest obtained from reference TRBV5-6 and TRBJ1-1, is as follows: DAGVTQSPTHLIKTRGQQVTLRCSPKSGHDTVSWYQQALGQGPQFIFQYYEEEERQRGNFPDRFSGHQFPNYSSELNVNALLLGDSALYLCASKRGTGAAFFGQGTRLTVV.

The CDR3 loop reads CSAHPSGRAEQFF. Written as DNA, the CDR3 is TGCAGCGCACACCCAAGCGGGAGAGCTGAGCAGTTCTTC. J is TRBJ2-1 and V is TRBV29-1; TRBD2 agrees at 8 bases. The J segment lost 9 bases and the V segment lost 7 bases, leaving 11 bases of the junction unmatched. There are 13 residues in the CDR3. Germline CDR1 is SQVTM and CDR2 is ANQGSEA.

The gene calls are TRBV10-3 and TRBJ1-5, with D perhaps matching TRBD1 (6 bases). Per germline, CDR1 ENHRY and CDR2 SYGVKD. The V and J ends lost 4 bases and 4 bases respectively, with 11 bases between them. This CDR3 contains 14 residues. The DNA of the CDR3 is TGTGCCATCAGTGGCGGGACACGAAATCAGCCCCAGCATTTT. Translated, it gives CAISGGTRNQPQHF.